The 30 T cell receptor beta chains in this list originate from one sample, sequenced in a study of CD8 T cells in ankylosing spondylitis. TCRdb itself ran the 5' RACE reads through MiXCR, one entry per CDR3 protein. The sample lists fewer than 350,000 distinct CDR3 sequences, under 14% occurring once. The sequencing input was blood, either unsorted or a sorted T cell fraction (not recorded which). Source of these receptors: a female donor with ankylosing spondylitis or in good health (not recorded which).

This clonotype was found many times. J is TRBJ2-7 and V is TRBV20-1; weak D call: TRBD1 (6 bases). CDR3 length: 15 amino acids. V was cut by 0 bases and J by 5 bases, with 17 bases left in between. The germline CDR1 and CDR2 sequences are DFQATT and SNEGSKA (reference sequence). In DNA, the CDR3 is TGCAGTGCTAGAGATATGAGGGGGAGCGGCAACGAGCAGTACTTC. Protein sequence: CSARDMRGSGNEQYF.

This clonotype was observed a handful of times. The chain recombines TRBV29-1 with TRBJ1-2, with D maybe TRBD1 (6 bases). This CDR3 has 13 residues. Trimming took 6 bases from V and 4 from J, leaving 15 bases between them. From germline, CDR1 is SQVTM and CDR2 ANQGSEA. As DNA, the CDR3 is TGCAGCGTGAAACAGGGTCCCGTCTATGGCTACACCTTC. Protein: CSVKQGPVYGYTF.

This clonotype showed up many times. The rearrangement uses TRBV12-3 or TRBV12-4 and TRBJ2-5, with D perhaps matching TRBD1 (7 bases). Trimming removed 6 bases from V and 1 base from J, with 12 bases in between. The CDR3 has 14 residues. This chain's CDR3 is CASSGGQIQETQYF. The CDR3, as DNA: TGTGCCAGCAGCGGGGGACAGATCCAAGAGACCCAGTACTTC.

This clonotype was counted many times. The CDR3 DNA reads TGTGCCAGCAGTGAGTCAGGCGGGAGGGCGGATGAGCAGTTCTTC. Translation: CASSESGGRADEQFF. V usage is TRBV6-1 and J usage is TRBJ2-1; the match to TRBD2 covers 9 bases. The CDR3 runs 15 residues. Germline trimming cut 3 bases from V and 8 bases from J; bases unmatched to any gene: 8. Germline-derived CDR1 and CDR2 are MNHNS and SASEGT.

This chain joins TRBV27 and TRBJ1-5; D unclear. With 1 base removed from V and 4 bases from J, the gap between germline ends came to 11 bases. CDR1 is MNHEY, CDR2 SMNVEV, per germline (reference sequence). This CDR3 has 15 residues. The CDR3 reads CASSLFAHGNQPQHF. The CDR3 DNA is TGTGCCAGCAGTTTATTCGCCCACGGTAATCAGCCCCAGCATTTT.

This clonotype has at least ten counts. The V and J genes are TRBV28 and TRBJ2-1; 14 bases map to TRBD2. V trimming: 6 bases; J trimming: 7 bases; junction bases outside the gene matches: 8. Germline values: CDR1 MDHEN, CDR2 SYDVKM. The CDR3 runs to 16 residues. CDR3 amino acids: CASSKPGLAGENEQFF. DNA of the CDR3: TGTGCCAGCAGCAAACCGGGACTAGCGGGAGAAAATGAGCAGTTCTTC.

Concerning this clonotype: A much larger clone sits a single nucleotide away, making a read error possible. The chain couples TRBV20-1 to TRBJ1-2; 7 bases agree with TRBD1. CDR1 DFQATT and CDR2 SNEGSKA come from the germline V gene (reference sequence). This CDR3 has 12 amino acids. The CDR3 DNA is TGCAGTGCCCGGGGACAGCGTTATGGCTACCCCTTC. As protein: CSARGQRYGYPF.

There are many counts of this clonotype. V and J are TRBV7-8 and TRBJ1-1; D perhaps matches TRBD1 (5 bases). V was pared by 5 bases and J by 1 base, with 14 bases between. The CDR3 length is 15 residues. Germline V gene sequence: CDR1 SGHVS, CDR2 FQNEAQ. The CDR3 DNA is TGTGCCAGCAGCCCGCTGACAGCTACGAACACTGAAGCTTTCTTT. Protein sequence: CASSPLTATNTEAFF.

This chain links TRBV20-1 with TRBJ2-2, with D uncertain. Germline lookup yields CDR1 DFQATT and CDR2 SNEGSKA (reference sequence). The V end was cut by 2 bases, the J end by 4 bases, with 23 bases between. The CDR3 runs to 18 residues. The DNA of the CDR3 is TGCAGTGCTAGACTCCGGGCCAGCCGCCTGTCGGGCACCGGGGAGCTGTTTTTT. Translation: CSARLRASRLSGTGELFF.

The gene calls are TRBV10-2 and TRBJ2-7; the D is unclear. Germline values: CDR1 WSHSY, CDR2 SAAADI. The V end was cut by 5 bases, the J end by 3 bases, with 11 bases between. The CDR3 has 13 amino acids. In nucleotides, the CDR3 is TGCGCCAGCAGTCACGGAGAGTTCTACGAGCAGTACTTC. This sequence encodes CASSHGEFYEQYF.

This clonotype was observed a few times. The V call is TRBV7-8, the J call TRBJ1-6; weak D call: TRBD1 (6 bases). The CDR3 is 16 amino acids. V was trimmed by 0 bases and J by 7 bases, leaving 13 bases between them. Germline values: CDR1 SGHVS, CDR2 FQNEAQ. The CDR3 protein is CASSLATGGQNSPLHF. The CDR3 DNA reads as TGTGCCAGCAGCTTAGCCACGGGGGGGCAGAATTCACCCCTCCACTTT.

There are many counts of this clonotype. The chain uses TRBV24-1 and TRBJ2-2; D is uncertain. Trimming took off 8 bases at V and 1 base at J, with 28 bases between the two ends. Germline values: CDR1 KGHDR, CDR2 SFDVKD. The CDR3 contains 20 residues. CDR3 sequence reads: CATKGPNVDAVSVNTGELFF. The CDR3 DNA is TGTGCCACCAAGGGCCCTAACGTTGACGCCGTCTCCGTGAACACCGGGGAGCTGTTTTTT.

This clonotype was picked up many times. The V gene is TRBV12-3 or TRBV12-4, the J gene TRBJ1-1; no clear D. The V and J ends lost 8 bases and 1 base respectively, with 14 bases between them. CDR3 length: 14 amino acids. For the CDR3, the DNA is TGTGCCAGCTTCGCTTGGGCTCCGAACACTGAAGCTTTCTTT. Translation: CASFAWAPNTEAFF.

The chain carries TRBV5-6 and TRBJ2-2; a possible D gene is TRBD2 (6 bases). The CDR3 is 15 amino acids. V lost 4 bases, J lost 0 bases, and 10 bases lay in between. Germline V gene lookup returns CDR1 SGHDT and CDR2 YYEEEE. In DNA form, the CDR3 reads TGTGCCAGCAGCCCGGCGGGGACGAACACCGGGGAGCTGTTTTTT. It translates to CASSPAGTNTGELFF.

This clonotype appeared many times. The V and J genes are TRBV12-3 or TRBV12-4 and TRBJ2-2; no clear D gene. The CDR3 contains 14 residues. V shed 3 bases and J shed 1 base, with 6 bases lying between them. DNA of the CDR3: TGTGCCAGCAGTTTCGCGGAGAACACCGGGGAGCTGTTTTTT. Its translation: CASSFAENTGELFF.

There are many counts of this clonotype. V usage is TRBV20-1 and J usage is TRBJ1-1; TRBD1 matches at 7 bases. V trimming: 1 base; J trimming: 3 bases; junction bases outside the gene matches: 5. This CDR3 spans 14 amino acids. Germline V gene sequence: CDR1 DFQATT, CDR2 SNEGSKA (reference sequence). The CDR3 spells CSARGGRGDTEAFF. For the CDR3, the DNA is TGCAGTGCTAGAGGAGGCAGGGGGGACACTGAAGCTTTCTTT.

The CDR3 here is CASSLGRNYQPQHF. As DNA, the CDR3 is TGTGCCAGCAGTTTGGGCAGGAATTATCAGCCCCAGCATTTT. The chain carries TRBV12-3 or TRBV12-4 and TRBJ1-5; D unresolved. Trimming stripped 3 bases from V and 5 bases from J, with 11 bases between. CDR3 size: 14 residues.

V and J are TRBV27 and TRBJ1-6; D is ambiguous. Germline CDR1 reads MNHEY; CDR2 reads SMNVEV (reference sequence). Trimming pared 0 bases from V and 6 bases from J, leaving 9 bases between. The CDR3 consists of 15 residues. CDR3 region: CASSLSRVLNSPLHF. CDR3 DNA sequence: TGTGCCAGCAGTTTATCACGGGTTCTTAATTCACCCCTCCACTTT.

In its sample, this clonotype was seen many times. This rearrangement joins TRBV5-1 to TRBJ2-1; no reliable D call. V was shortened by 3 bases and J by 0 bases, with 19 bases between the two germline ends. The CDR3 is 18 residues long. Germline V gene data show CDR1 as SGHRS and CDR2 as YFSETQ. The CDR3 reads CASSWRKDDPSSYNEQFF. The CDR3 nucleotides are TGCGCCAGCAGCTGGCGGAAAGACGATCCTAGCTCCTACAATGAGCAGTTCTTC.

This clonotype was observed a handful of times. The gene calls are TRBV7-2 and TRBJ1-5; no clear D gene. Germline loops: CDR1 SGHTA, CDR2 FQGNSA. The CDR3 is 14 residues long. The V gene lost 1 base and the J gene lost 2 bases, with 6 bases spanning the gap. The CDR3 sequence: CASSLEAGNQPQHF. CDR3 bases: TGTGCCAGCAGCTTAGAGGCGGGCAATCAGCCCCAGCATTTT. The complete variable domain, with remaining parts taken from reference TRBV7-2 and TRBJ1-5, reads GAGVSQSPSNKVTEKGKDVELRCDPISGHTALYWYRQSLGQGLEFLIYFQGNSAPDKSGLPSDRFSAERTGGSVSTLTIQRTQQEDSAVYLCASSLEAGNQPQHFGDGTRLSIL.

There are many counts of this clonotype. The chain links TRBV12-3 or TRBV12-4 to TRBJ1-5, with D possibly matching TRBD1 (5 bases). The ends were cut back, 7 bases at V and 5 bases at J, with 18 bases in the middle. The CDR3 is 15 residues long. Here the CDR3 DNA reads TGTGCCAGCACCAAAGGGGATGTGGCTGATCAGCCCCAGCATTTT. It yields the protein CASTKGDVADQPQHF.

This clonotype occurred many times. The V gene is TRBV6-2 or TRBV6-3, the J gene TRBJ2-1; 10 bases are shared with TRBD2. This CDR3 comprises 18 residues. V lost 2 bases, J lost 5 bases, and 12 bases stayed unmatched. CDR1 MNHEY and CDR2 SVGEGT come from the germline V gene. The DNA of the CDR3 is TGTGCCAGCAGTTACAAGCTAGCGGGAGTAGGTTCGGACAATGAGCAGTTCTTC. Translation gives CASSYKLAGVGSDNEQFF.

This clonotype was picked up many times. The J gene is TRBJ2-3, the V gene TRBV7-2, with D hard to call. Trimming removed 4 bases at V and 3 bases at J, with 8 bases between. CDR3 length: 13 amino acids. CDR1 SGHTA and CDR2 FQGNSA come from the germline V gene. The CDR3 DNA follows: TGTGCCAGCAGCTCAGTCTGGACAGATACGCAGTATTTT. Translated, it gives CASSSVWTDTQYF.

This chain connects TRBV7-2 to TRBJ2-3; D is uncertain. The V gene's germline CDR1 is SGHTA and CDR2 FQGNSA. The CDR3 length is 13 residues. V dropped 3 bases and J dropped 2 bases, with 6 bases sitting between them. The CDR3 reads CASSLDHTDTQYF. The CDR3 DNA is TGTGCCAGCAGCTTGGACCACACAGATACGCAGTATTTT.

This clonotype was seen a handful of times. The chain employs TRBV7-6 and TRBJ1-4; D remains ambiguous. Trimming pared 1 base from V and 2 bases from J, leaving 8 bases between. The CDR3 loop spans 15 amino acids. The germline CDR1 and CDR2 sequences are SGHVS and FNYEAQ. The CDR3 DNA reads TGTGCCAGCAGCTTAGACGATAGGACTAATGAAAAACTGTTTTTT. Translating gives CASSLDDRTNEKLFF.

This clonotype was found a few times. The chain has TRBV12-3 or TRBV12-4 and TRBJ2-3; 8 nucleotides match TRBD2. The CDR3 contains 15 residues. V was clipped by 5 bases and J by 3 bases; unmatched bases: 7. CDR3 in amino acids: CASSQGLVRTDTQYF. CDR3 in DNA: TGTGCCAGCAGTCAGGGACTAGTGAGGACAGATACGCAGTATTTT.

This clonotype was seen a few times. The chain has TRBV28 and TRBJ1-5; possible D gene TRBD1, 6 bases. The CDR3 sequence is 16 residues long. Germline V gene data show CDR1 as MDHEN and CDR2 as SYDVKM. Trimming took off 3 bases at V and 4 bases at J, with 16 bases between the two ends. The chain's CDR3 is CASSFTQGLPNQPQHF. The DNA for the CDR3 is TGTGCCAGCAGTTTCACGCAGGGGCTCCCTAATCAGCCCCAGCATTTT.

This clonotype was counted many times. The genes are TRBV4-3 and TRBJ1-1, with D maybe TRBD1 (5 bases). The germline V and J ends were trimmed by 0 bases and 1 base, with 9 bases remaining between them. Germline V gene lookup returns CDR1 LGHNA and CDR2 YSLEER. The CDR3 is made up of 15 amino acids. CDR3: CASSQEGGGNTEAFF. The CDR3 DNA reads TGCGCCAGCAGCCAAGAGGGGGGAGGGAACACTGAAGCTTTCTTT.

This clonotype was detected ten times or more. Here the CDR3 DNA reads TGCGCCAGCAGTTTGTTTCAGGACACCGGGGAGCTGTTTTTT. Translating it yields CASSLFQDTGELFF. This chain connects TRBV5-1 to TRBJ2-2, with D uncertain. The germline V gene encodes CDR1 SGHRS and CDR2 YFSETQ. The CDR3 is made up of 14 amino acids. V was cut by 5 bases and J by 3 bases, with 11 bases left in between.

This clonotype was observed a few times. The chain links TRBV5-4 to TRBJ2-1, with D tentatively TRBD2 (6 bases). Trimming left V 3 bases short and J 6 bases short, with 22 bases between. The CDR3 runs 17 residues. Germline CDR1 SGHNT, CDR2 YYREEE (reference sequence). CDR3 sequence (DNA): TGTGCCAGCAGCTGGGACTCAGGGATGCAGTGGATCAATGAGCAGTTCTTC. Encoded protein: CASSWDSGMQWINEQFF.